These T cell receptor beta chains were read from a single sample in a study of blood T cell repertoires in COVID-19. Sequenced by immunoSEQ multiplex PCR; TCRdb stores in-frame clones only, minus some. The sample shows a few hundred thousand clones, roughly 85% of them seen only once. Source material: PBMCs or T cells enriched from blood (not recorded which). These receptor sequences come from a woman in her 30s who had recovered from COVID-19. CDR3s leave out the opening cysteine and the closing phenylalanine or tryptophan.

V gene	J gene	CDR3 length	CDR3 protein
TRBV13	TRBJ2-2	15	ASSYPGKGASTGELF
TRBV28	TRBJ1-5	11	ASSNYNNQPQH
TRBV7-9	TRBJ2-1	17	ASSLTLAGGPAGYNEQF
TRBV28	TRBJ2-4	12	ASSFGPNPNIQY
TRBV7-8	TRBJ2-3	13	ASSSEQSGSDTQY
TRBV7-2	TRBJ1-1	13	ASSRARTLGTEAF
TRBV7-8	TRBJ2-1	14	ASSKIAGGGFNEQF
TRBV5-4	TRBJ1-2	12	ASSLGDRGYGYT
TRBV28	TRBJ1-2	12	ASSLGTVTYGYT
TRBV19	TRBJ2-1	17	ASSPQTGTGLAGYNEQF
TRBV7-2	TRBJ1-3	14	ASSPAGGISGNTIY
TRBV10-3	TRBJ1-1	13	AIPYGGGVDTEAF
TRBV19	TRBJ1-5	11	ASSSTGAQPQH
TRBV3-1/TRBV3-2	TRBJ1-6	12	ASSLGQGNSPLH
TRBV7-2	TRBJ2-1	14	ASSFSVAGSKNEQF
TRBV7-6	TRBJ2-5	12	ASSLSRGLETQY
TRBV29-1	TRBJ1-1	13	SVYRRGRKDTEAF
TRBV7-9	TRBJ2-1	14	ASSQARGLSYNEQF
TRBV4-1	TRBJ2-7	12	ASSQDGRAYEQY
TRBV30	TRBJ1-1	12	AWSVLDRVDRAF
TRBV19	TRBJ1-2	11	ASQTGAGYGYT
TRBV24-1	TRBJ2-1	13	ATSDLTGDYNEQF
TRBV5-1	TRBJ2-2	15	ASSLFLGQGKHGELF
TRBV11-2	TRBJ2-1	14	ASSLGRGATYNEQF
TRBV18	TRBJ1-2	12	ASSSEQGARGYT